The 30 T cell receptor beta chains below all came from one sample that was sequenced in a study of prognosis after radiotherapy for stage I lung cancer. Two-round multiplex PCR on genomic DNA was the method by which TCR beta CDR3 was amplified. It was primers specific to each TRBV and TRBJ gene that first-round PCR used. TCRdb redid the calling of the multiplex PCR reads with MiXCR, one entry per CDR3 protein. The sample includes about 16,000 distinct CDR3 sequences, around 32% of them seen just once. The specimen comprised PBMCs, sampled before or after stereotactic body radiation therapy (not recorded which). The origin of the receptors is a donor older than 45 with non-small cell lung cancer.

This clonotype was picked up many times. This chain links TRBV12-3 or TRBV12-4 with TRBJ1-1; a weak D match, TRBD1 (5 bases). CDR3 length: 14 amino acids. Trimming stripped 3 bases from V and 2 bases from J, with 10 bases between. The CDR3 DNA follows: TGTGCCAGCAGTTTTTACAGGATAAACACTGAAGCTTTCTTT. Protein: CASSFYRINTEAFF.

By sample share, this clonotype is large (0.1 to 1%). The rearrangement joins TRBV6-4 to TRBJ2-1; the D is unclear. Germline CDR1 is MRHNA and CDR2 is SNTAGT. V lost 2 bases, J lost 10 bases, and 12 bases lay in between. The CDR3 is 13 residues long. CDR3 residues: CASSDEASREQFF. The CDR3 DNA follows: TGTGCCAGCAGTGACGAGGCGTCCCGCGAGCAGTTCTTC.

Worth noting for this clonotype: Its ends do not fully match the called genes, so a read error is possible. The rearrangement links TRBV6-2 or TRBV6-3 to TRBJ2-7; D possibly corresponds to TRBD1 (5 bases). From germline, CDR1 is MNHEY and CDR2 SVGEGT. There are 15 residues in the CDR3. The CDR3 here is CAISVKTAGSYEQYF. The CDR3 nucleotides are TGTGCCATCAGTGTCAAGACAGCCGGCTCCTACGAGCAGTACTTC.

This clonotype was recorded many times. The chain combines TRBV4-3 with TRBJ2-5; the D is unclear. The CDR3 has 16 residues. V gave up 1 base and J gave up 3 bases, with 15 bases separating them. From germline, CDR1 is LGHNA and CDR2 YSLEER. The CDR3 DNA reads TGCGCCAGCAGCCAAGGAACCGGACGGAACGAAGAGACCCAGTACTTC. Its protein is CASSQGTGRNEETQYF.

As regards this clonotype: A far more abundant clone sits one base away, making this likely a read error. The CDR3 DNA reads as TGTGCCAGCCAGCCGGCAGGGGACTACGAGCAGTTCTTC. Its translation is CASQPAGDYEQFF. The V call is TRBV28, the J call TRBJ2-1; D possibly corresponds to TRBD2 (7 bases). In germline, CDR1 is MDHEN, CDR2 SYDVKM. The length of the CDR3 is 13 residues. V was pared by 8 bases and J by 10 bases, with 18 bases between.

This clonotype was seen a handful of times. This may come from a read error, since a much larger clone is one base off. This sequence joins TRBV6-1 and TRBJ1-2; no definite D call. The CDR3 runs to 13 residues. Germline lookup yields CDR1 MNHNS and CDR2 SASEGT. With 6 bases removed from V and 3 bases from J, the gap between germline ends came to 11 bases. CDR3 in amino acids: CASRDELHYGYTF. CDR3 nucleotides: TGTGCCAGCAGGGACGAACTGCACTATGGCTACACCTTC.

This clonotype is a singleton in its sample. Likely a read error: the CDR3 ends without its conserved phenylalanine or tryptophan. The DNA is left out, because the CDR3 cannot be placed on it with certainty; the CDR3 is given as TCRdb lists it. J is TRBJ2-2 and V is TRBV5-6; the table's TRBD2 call for D was not verified on the DNA. Including both end residues, the CDR3 is 15 amino acids long. Germline V gene sequence: CDR1 SGHDT, CDR2 YYEEEE. Here the CDR3 reads CASSLVLANTGELVC.

The chain employs TRBV11-2 and TRBJ2-7, with D perhaps matching TRBD1 (5 bases). The CDR3 runs to 13 residues. Germline V gene sequence: CDR1 SGHAT, CDR2 FQNNGV. Trimming shortened V by 10 bases and J by 2 bases, and 15 bases separated the two germline ends. CDR3 in amino acids: CANEARTTYEQYF. CDR3 DNA: TGTGCCAATGAAGCCAGGACAACCTACGAGCAGTACTTC.

This clonotype was seen many times. The V gene is TRBV5-1, the J gene TRBJ1-3; D remains ambiguous. In germline, CDR1 is SGHRS, CDR2 YFSETQ. The V end lost 4 bases, the J end lost 3 bases, and 17 bases lay between the germline ends. The CDR3 totals 16 residues. This CDR3 reads CASSPGLGSFGNTIYF. As DNA, the CDR3 is TGCGCCAGCAGCCCCGGACTGGGTAGTTTTGGAAACACCATATATTTT.

The rearrangement links TRBV29-1 to TRBJ1-4; no clear D. The CDR3 is 12 amino acids. The germline V gene encodes CDR1 SQVTM and CDR2 ANQGSEA. In DNA, the CDR3 is TGCAGAGAGACGCAAACCGAGGAAAAACTGTTTTTT. It encodes CRETQTEEKLFF. The full variable domain, in which reference TRBV29-1 and TRBJ1-4 provide the parts outside the CDR3, is SAVISQKPSRDICQRGTSLTIQCQVDSQVTMMFWYRQQPGQSLTLIATANQGSEATYESGFVIDKFPISRPNLTFSTLTVSNMSPEDSSIYLCRETQTEEKLFFGSGTQLSVL.

As for this clonotype: A far larger clone is one base from this, pointing to a likely read error. This chain links TRBV6-2 or TRBV6-3 with TRBJ2-5; D is perhaps TRBD2 (6 bases). The CDR3 has 14 residues. CDR1 is MNHEY, CDR2 SVGEGT, per germline. The V end was cut by 8 bases, the J end by 1 base, with 14 bases between. The CDR3 region is CASGGWEVQETQYF. In DNA form, the CDR3 reads TGTGCCAGCGGGGGTTGGGAGGTCCAAGAGACCCAGTACTTC.

As for this clonotype: A far larger clone is off by one base, so a read error is likely. This chain joins TRBV6-4 and TRBJ1-1, with TRBD1 identical over 10 bases. Germline CDR1 and CDR2: MRHNA and SNTAGT. The junction had 10 bases not matched to a gene; V was cut back by 7 bases and J by 5 bases. CDR3 length: 15 amino acids. CDR3 coding DNA: TGTGCCAGCATTTACCGGGGACAGGGGAAAACTGAAGCTTTCTTT. It specifies CASIYRGQGKTEAFF.

By share, this clonotype ranks as medium-sized. The chain carries TRBV7-2 and TRBJ2-1, with TRBD2 matching 11 bases. V dropped 6 bases and J dropped 2; count of bases not matched to a gene: 6. The CDR3 has 16 amino acids. CDR1 and CDR2 from the germline V gene are SGHTA and FQGNSA. This CDR3 is CASSLIAGGPYNEQFF. The DNA for the CDR3 is TGTGCCAGCAGTCTTATAGCGGGAGGGCCCTACAATGAGCAGTTCTTC.

By share, this clonotype counts as medium-sized. The V call is TRBV11-2, the J call TRBJ2-3; 14 nucleotides match TRBD2. Germline V gene lookup returns CDR1 SGHAT and CDR2 FQNNGV. This CDR3 is built from 15 residues. The V gene end was trimmed by 1 base and the J gene end by 7 bases; junction bases not matched to a gene: 1. CDR3 sequence: CASSLGTSGRNTQYF. Written as DNA, the CDR3 is TGTGCCAGCAGCTTAGGGACTAGCGGGAGGAATACGCAGTATTTT.

On this clonotype: It may be a read error: a sequence one base away is much more abundant. This rearrangement joins TRBV5-5 to TRBJ1-1; D is unclear. Trimming removed 1 base at V and 4 bases at J, with 11 bases between. The CDR3 runs to 14 residues. The germline V gene encodes CDR1 SGHKS and CDR2 YYEKEE (reference sequence). CDR3 in amino acids: CASSLTTLVTEAFF. The CDR3 DNA reads as TGTGCCAGCAGCTTGACTACCTTGGTCACTGAAGCTTTCTTT.

This clonotype was found a few times. This sequence may be a read error, since a much larger clone differs from it by one base. The chain employs TRBV5-4 and TRBJ2-7; the match to TRBD2 covers 8 bases. In germline, CDR1 is SGHNT, CDR2 YYREEE (reference sequence). This CDR3 is built from 15 residues. CDR3 DNA sequence: TGTGTCAGCAGCTTGGTGGCGGGAGGCTCCTACGAGCAGTACTTC. Encoded protein: CVSSLVAGGSYEQYF.

In its sample, this clonotype was seen a few times. The chain couples TRBV6-1 to TRBJ2-4, with D possibly being TRBD2 (5 bases). The CDR3 length is 14 residues. V was clipped by 6 bases and J by 6 bases, with 15 bases between them. CDR1 and CDR2 from the germline V gene are MNHNS and SASEGT. This chain's CDR3 is CASSNGGRGNIQYF. In DNA form, the CDR3 reads TGTGCCAGCAGCAACGGCGGGCGAGGAAACATTCAGTACTTC.

Of note for this clonotype: A far larger clone is one nucleotide away, so this likely arose from a read error. This chain links TRBV6-4 with TRBJ2-3; TRBD1 aligns across 10 bases. The CDR3 has 16 residues. After removal of 10 bases from V and 4 bases from J, the junction contained 14 bases not matched to a gene. Germline V gene data show CDR1 as MRHNA and CDR2 as SNTAGT. In DNA, the CDR3 is TGTGCCATCAGCACCTCACACGGGACAGGGGCAGATACGCAGTATTTT. Translating it yields CAISTSHGTGADTQYF.

This chain joins TRBV20-1 and TRBJ2-5, with D hard to call. The CDR3 has 15 amino acids. Trimming shortened V by 4 bases and J by 1 base, and 16 bases separated the two germline ends. Germline loops: CDR1 DFQATT, CDR2 SNEGSKA (reference sequence). This CDR3 is CSAIPLSVGQETQYF. DNA for the CDR3: TGCAGTGCTATACCCCTATCTGTGGGCCAAGAGACCCAGTACTTC.

The table lists this clonotype with many counts. The J gene is TRBJ2-3, the V gene TRBV6-5; D not certain. V was cut by 3 bases and J by 5 bases, with 3 bases left in between. Germline V gives CDR1 MNHEY, CDR2 SVGAGI. The CDR3 contains 11 residues. In nucleotides, the CDR3 is TGTGCCAGCAGTTATTTAGATACGCAGTATTTT. Residues: CASSYLDTQYF.

This clonotype was observed many times. This chain links TRBV6-9 with TRBJ2-7; D perhaps matches TRBD2 (6 bases). The germline V gene encodes CDR1 MNHGY and CDR2 SVAAGI. The CDR3 is 14 residues long. V was trimmed by 3 bases and J by 6 bases, leaving 15 bases between them. CDR3 bases: TGTGCCAGCAGTTACCTGGGGCAGGGAGGCGAGCAGTACTTC. Translating gives CASSYLGQGGEQYF.

This clonotype was counted ten times or more. This chain connects TRBV7-9 to TRBJ1-1, with D uncertain. Germline CDR1 and CDR2: SEHNR and FQNEAQ (reference sequence). This CDR3 comprises 13 residues. V was pared by 1 base and J by 1 base, with 4 bases between. CDR3 region: CASSLGQNTEAFF. In DNA, the CDR3 is TGTGCCAGCAGCTTAGGGCAGAACACTGAAGCTTTCTTT.

To note about this clonotype: An end of the junction differs from the germline gene, which may be a read error. The chain links TRBV20-1 to TRBJ2-7; D call uncertain. The CDR3 consists of 14 residues. In germline, CDR1 is DFQATT, CDR2 SNEGSKA (reference sequence). CDR3 region: CRAKNSRTNYEQYF. Written as DNA, the CDR3 is TGCCGTGCCAAGAACTCTCGGACGAACTACGAGCAATACTTC.

This clonotype showed up many times. This chain's CDR3 is CASSECWEVTNEKLFF. The CDR3 DNA reads as TGTGCCAGCAGTGAATGTTGGGAGGTAACTAATGAAAAACTGTTTTTT. The chain employs TRBV6-1 and TRBJ1-4; D not resolved. V lost 2 bases and J 1 base, leaving 11 bases between the germline ends. Germline CDR1 is MNHNS and CDR2 is SASEGT. The CDR3 runs 16 residues.

As regards this clonotype: A read error is the likely source, as a far larger clone sits one nucleotide away. V usage is TRBV6-4 and J usage is TRBJ1-1; D is undetermined. Trimming pared 5 bases from V and 9 bases from J, leaving 22 bases between. Germline lookup yields CDR1 MRHNA and CDR2 SNTAGT. CDR3 size: 15 residues. The CDR3 DNA follows: TGTGCCAGCAGTTACCACTTAAAGGGCTCCTTTCAAGCTTTCTTT. Protein product: CASSYHLKGSFQAFF.

For this clonotype: A far larger clone is one base from this, pointing to a likely read error. The chain couples TRBV7-9 to TRBJ1-1; 9 nucleotides agree with TRBD1. With 6 bases clipped from V and 4 bases from J, the junction kept 9 bases outside the gene matches. Per germline, CDR1 SEHNR and CDR2 FQNEAQ (reference sequence). This CDR3 is built from 15 residues. CDR3 nucleotide sequence: TGTGCCAGCAGGATACGGACAGGGGTGGGCACTGAAGCTTTCTTT. Its translation is CASRIRTGVGTEAFF.

This clonotype is labeled medium-sized. The CDR3 region has the DNA TGTGCCAGCAGTTACGGGGCAGAGTATCAGCCCCAGCATTTT. Its protein is CASSYGAEYQPQHF. This sequence joins TRBV6-2 or TRBV6-3 and TRBJ1-5; weak D call: TRBD1 (5 bases). The ends were cut back, 2 bases at V and 5 bases at J, with 10 bases in the middle. The germline gives CDR1 MNHEY, CDR2 SVGEGT. This CDR3 is 14 amino acids long.

This clonotype was seen ten or more times. The chain combines TRBV28 with TRBJ2-3; unclear D gene. The CDR3 length is 14 residues. The germline CDR1 and CDR2 sequences are MDHEN and SYDVKM. Trimming removed 5 bases from V and 1 base from J, with 10 bases in between. The CDR3 DNA sequence: TGTGCCAGCAGTCCTTTAGACCGCACAGATACGCAGTATTTT. Its protein product is CASSPLDRTDTQYF.

Within the sample, this clonotype is medium-sized. V gene TRBV20-1 combines with J gene TRBJ2-7; D possibly matches TRBD1 or TRBD2 (5 bases each). Germline lookup yields CDR1 DFQATT and CDR2 SNEGSKA (reference sequence). This CDR3 region has 12 residues. Trimming removed 5 bases at V and 6 bases at J, with 14 bases between. CDR3 DNA sequence: TGCAGTGCTGATCGGGACCCTACCGAGCAGTACTTC. It yields the protein CSADRDPTEQYF.

This clonotype was recorded many times. The V call is TRBV19, the J call TRBJ1-1, with 7 bases matching TRBD1. CDR1 is LNHDA and CDR2 is SQIVND in the germline V gene (reference sequence). The J segment lost 1 base and the V segment lost 6 bases, leaving 5 bases of the junction unmatched. The CDR3 loop spans 14 amino acids. The CDR3 here is CASRTRTGNTEAFF. DNA for the CDR3: TGTGCCAGTAGAACGCGGACAGGGAACACTGAAGCTTTCTTT.